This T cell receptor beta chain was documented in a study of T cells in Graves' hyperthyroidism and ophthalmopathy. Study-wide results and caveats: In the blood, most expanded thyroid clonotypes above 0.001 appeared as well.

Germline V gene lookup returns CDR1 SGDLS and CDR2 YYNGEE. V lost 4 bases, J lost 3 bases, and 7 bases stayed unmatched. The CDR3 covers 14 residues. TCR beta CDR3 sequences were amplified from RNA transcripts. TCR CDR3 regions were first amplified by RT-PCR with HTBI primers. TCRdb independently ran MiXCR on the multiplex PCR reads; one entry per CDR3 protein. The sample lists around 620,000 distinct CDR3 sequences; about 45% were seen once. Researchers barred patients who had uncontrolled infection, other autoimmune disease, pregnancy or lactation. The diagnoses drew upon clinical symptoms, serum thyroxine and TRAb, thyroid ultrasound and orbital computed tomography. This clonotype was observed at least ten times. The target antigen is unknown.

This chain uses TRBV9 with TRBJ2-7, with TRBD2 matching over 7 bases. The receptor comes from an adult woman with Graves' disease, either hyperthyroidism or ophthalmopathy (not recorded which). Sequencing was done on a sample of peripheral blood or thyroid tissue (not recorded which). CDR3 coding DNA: TGTGCCAGCAGCCCGTGGGACTACAACTACGAGCAGTACTTC. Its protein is CASSPWDYNYEQYF.